The 8 T cell receptor beta chains in this list originate from one sample, sequenced in a study of blood T cell repertoires in COVID-19 (dated by TCRdb to 2020 to 2022). Receptor libraries were prepared by the immunoSEQ multiplex PCR assay. The clones in this table, taken by TCRdb from immuneACCESS, are in-frame only. Not every clone is retained; where verified, under half of the shortfall comes from an unresolved V gene, and the cause of the rest is unknown. This sample holds approximately 220,000 clones; more than 65% were observed only once. Jointly, the top ten make up about 7.4% of the sample. Sequencing was done on a sample of peripheral blood. The source of these receptors is a woman older than 75 with acute or convalescent COVID-19.

Comments on this clone: The sample carries other DNA sequences with the same CDR3. The chain is built from TRBV5-1 and TRBJ2-5, with 14 bases that match TRBD2. With V trimmed by 4 bases and J by 1 base, 3 bases remained unmatched. The CDR3 sequence is 16 residues long. Germline-derived CDR1 and CDR2 are SGHRS and YFSETQ. The CDR3 region has the DNA TGCGCCAGCAGCAGCGGACTAGCGGGGGGCCAAGAGACCCAGTACTTC. This codes for CASSSGLAGGQETQYF.

The chain carries TRBV3-1 (or the pseudogene TRBV3-2) and TRBJ1-1, with D perhaps TRBD1 (5 bases). With 2 bases removed from V and 0 bases from J, the gap between germline ends came to 7 bases. The germline gives CDR1 LGHDT, CDR2 YNNKEL (reference sequence). CDR3 length: 14 residues. The CDR3 DNA reads TGTGCCAGCAGCCAATCAGGGATGAACACTGAAGCTTTCTTT. As protein: CASSQSGMNTEAFF.

This clone has more than one count but fewer than ten. V and J are TRBV4-1 and TRBJ2-7; D is perhaps TRBD2 (6 bases). V lost 5 bases, J lost 2 bases, and 16 bases lay in between. The CDR3 has 15 residues. The germline gives CDR1 MGHRA, CDR2 YSYEKL. The CDR3 nucleotides read TGCGCCAGCAGCGGAGGGGCGGACCCAGCCTACGAGCAGTACTTC. Protein product: CASSGGADPAYEQYF.

The V gene is TRBV21-1, the J gene TRBJ2-7; the table's D call, TRBD1, has no DNA check behind it. TRBV21-1 is classified as a pseudogene. The CDR3 is 17 residues long. This CDR3 is CASSKREQGDSSYEQYF. The CDR3 region has the DNA TGTGCCAGCAGCAAAAGGGAACAGGGGGATTCCTCCTACGAGCAGTACTTC.

V is TRBV10-3 and J is TRBJ2-3; D possibly corresponds to TRBD2 (5 bases). V lost 3 bases, J lost 4 bases, and 11 bases lay in between. Germline V gene lookup returns CDR1 ENHRY and CDR2 SYGVKD. This CDR3 is built from 14 residues. CDR3 sequence: CAISDGVGADTQYF. For the CDR3, the DNA is TGTGCCATCAGTGACGGGGTTGGGGCAGATACGCAGTATTTT.

A few counts support this clone. The gene calls are TRBV5-1 and TRBJ1-6; no clear D gene. The CDR3 is 15 amino acids. Germline CDR1 is SGHRS and CDR2 is YFSETQ. Trimming took off 4 bases at V and 6 bases at J, with 14 bases between the two ends. The CDR3 protein is CASSAQVEGNSPLHF. In nucleotides, the CDR3 is TGCGCCAGCAGCGCCCAGGTTGAAGGTAATTCACCCCTCCACTTT.

The chain joins TRBV10-3 to TRBJ2-7; 10 bases align to TRBD1. V lost 5 bases and J lost 3; bases outside the gene matches: 4. The CDR3 has 14 amino acids. CDR1 is ENHRY and CDR2 is SYGVKD in the germline V gene. The DNA for the CDR3 is TGTGCCATCAGTCCGACAGGGGGCGGCTACGAGCAGTACTTC. Amino acid sequence: CAISPTGGGYEQYF.

The J gene is TRBJ1-4, the V gene TRBV28; D is ambiguous. This CDR3 comprises 15 residues. Germline V gene sequence: CDR1 MDHEN, CDR2 SYDVKM. V shed 3 bases and J shed 6 bases, with 14 bases lying between them. The CDR3 nucleotides are TGTGCCAGCAGTTTTAAGGAGGGTTTCGATGAAAAACTGTTTTTT. This gives the protein CASSFKEGFDEKLFF. The full variable domain, with the rest looked up from reference TRBV28 and TRBJ1-4, is DVKVTQSSRYLVKRTGEKVFLECVQDMDHENMFWYRQDPGLGLRLIYFSYDVKMKEKGDIPEGYSVSREKKERFSLILESASTNQTSMYLCASSFKEGFDEKLFFGSGTQLSVL.